This TCR beta chain was found in a study of blood T cell repertoires in COVID-19. Here immunoSEQ multiplex PCR was the method, and the copy in TCRdb shows in-frame clones only, minus some. The table includes around 160,000 clones, more than 75% detected once. The V gene end was trimmed by 0 bases and the J gene end by 4 bases; junction bases not matched to a gene: 5. There are 16 residues in the CDR3. The germline gives CDR1 MNHEY, CDR2 SVGEGT. This sequence originates from a man in his forties who had recovered from COVID-19. This chain connects TRBV6-2 or TRBV6-3 to TRBJ2-3; TRBD1 matches 9 bases. Sequences were obtained from PBMCs or T cells enriched from blood (not recorded which). For the CDR3, the DNA is TGTGCCAGCAGTTACTCCGGGGGACAGGGCGCAGATACGCAGTATTTT. Translating gives CASSYSGGQGADTQYF.